This T cell receptor beta chain stems from a study of CD8+ T cells in alopecia areata (dated by TCRdb to the late 2010s). Regarding the research as a whole: The treated patients, all with moderate-to-severe alopecia areata, were enrolled in an open-label pilot trial of oral tofacitinib given at 5 to 10 mg twice daily. The RNA source kit depended on sample type: the PAXgene miRNA kit for fixed scalp, the miRNeasy kit for PBMCs, and the RNeasy kit for mouse skin. To study T cell clonal expansion in alopecia areata, the researchers applied high-throughput TCRbeta sequencing to both the C3H/HeJ mouse model and human patients. Patients stayed on tofacitinib for 6 to 18 months and then had 6 months of follow-up off drug so that delayed response and recurrence could be assessed. Patients on tofacitinib were biopsied at baseline and after 4 and 24 weeks of treatment, and several of the patients also had a later scalp biopsy. immunoSEQ multiplex PCR using 35 Vbeta forward primers and 13 Jbeta reverse primers was used to amplify TCRbeta CDR3 regions. Scalp clonality was compared across normal scalp (n=4), patchy alopecia areata scalp (n=8), and alopecia totalis/universalis scalp (n=8). In humans, TCRbeta sequencing was performed on scalp tissue and on sorted CD4+ and CD8+ peripheral blood T cells from healthy controls and from patients with patchy or totalis/universalis alopecia areata. Disease severity in treated patients was measured with the SALT score, which quantifies the percentage of affected scalp surface area. On the study overall, not on this receptor specifically: Higher clonality and more expanded CD8+ clones were observed in lesional scalp than in normal scalp, particularly in alopecia totalis/universalis, a finding suggestive of antigenic drive. Many expanded lesional clones persisted in scalp and blood during tofacitinib treatment, which may partly explain relapse after stopping treatment. Shared TCR sequences between patients were less evident than in mice, which may be partly attributable to HLA diversity in the patient population. Unlike mouse skin, where gammadelta T cells dominate, normal human skin contains resident alphabeta T cells that get sequenced too, which complicates analysis of the scalp TCR repertoire. Tofacitinib significantly lowered scalp clonality and the number of expanded CD8+ clones among the top 100 scalp clones. The treated cohort was small, with a single nonresponder, so links between baseline CD8+ expansion and response need larger studies.

Notes on this clone: Its specific antigen is unknown. There are no base qualities to consult, and no much larger clone falls within one base.

Its CDR3 holds 13 amino acids, cysteine through phenylalanine. The retained sequence is limited to the CDR3, 39 bases, with the frame set at the first base. At the junction V is shortened by 4 bases and J by 9 bases; bases outside the gene matches: 3. Looking up the germline V gene yields CDR1 SGHDN and CDR2 FVKESK. Taken with the paper, the label for time point translates to: more than 3 weeks on oral tofacitinib. The sample's treatment or condition label, in plain terms: oral pan-JAK inhibitor, 5-10 mg twice daily. Lesional scalp punch biopsies and peripheral blood were obtained from alopecia areata patients. Human scalp biopsies were immediately fixed in PAXgene tissue containers. The library was obtained by the immunoSEQ multiplex PCR assay. To provide template for TCR sequencing, every sample had RNA extracted and reverse transcribed into cDNA. First-strand cDNA was synthesized with SuperScript III using a 2:1 mix of oligo-dT and random hexamers. A synthetic immune receptor repertoire was used to gauge amplification bias, and whatever bias remained was removed computationally. Turning to the authors' computational methods: Raw reads were preprocessed for error removal, and CDR3 was defined according to IMGT conventions as running from the conserved cysteine to phenylalanine. Clonality was calculated as 1 minus Shannon entropy normalized by log2 of the number of productive unique TCRs. CD4 or CD8 identity of scalp clones was inferred by cross-referencing scalp TCRbeta sequences with sorted blood CD4 and CD8 repertoires. TCRdb's version of the immuneACCESS table is confined to in-frame rearrangements and falls short of the full clone set. An unresolved V gene accounts for under half of the shortfall where checked; the remainder is of unknown origin. Clone size and V and J calls were adopted from that table, with D and trimming inferred from the DNA. The sample records 7,400 or so clones, around three fifths of which are singletons. Around 13% of the sample rests with the top ten.

The sequences come from skin, collected at week 4, from a patient treated with tofacitinib. The rearrangement combines TRBV14 with TRBJ2-1, with 10 bases in between that match TRBD2. This clonotype was obtained from a human donor with alopecia areata. The bases are TGTGCCAGCAGCCGGGGACTAGCGAGTGAGCAGTTCTTC. It specifies CASSRGLASEQFF.